The 9 T cell receptor beta chains reported below all come from one sample, sequenced in a study of blood T cell repertoires in COVID-19. This table comes from immunoSEQ multiplex PCR, and its TCRdb copy is limited to in-frame clones, with some not included. The repertoire holds about 270,000 clones, with just under 90% as singletons. Sample: PBMCs or T cells enriched from blood (not recorded which). Receptor source: a woman aged 25 to 45 with acute COVID-19.

This chain joins TRBV27 and TRBJ1-5; 9 bases align to TRBD1. This CDR3 comprises 13 residues. Germline assignment: CDR1 MNHEY and CDR2 SMNVEV (reference sequence). The J segment lost 6 bases and the V segment lost 3 bases, leaving 0 bases of the junction unmatched. CDR3 sequence (DNA): TGTGCCAGCAGTTTGACAGGGGGTCAGCCCCAGCATTTT. This gives the protein CASSLTGGQPQHF.

The chain has TRBV28 and TRBJ1-5, with TRBD1 as a possible D gene (5 bases). The germline V gene has CDR1 MDHEN and CDR2 SYDVKM. The CDR3 length is 13 residues. V lost 3 bases, J lost 6 bases, and 9 bases lay in between. CDR3 region: CASSFGGTQPQHF. The CDR3 DNA reads TGTGCCAGCAGTTTCGGAGGGACTCAGCCCCAGCATTTT.

The table lists this clone with a few counts. The J gene is TRBJ1-5, the V gene TRBV4-1, with TRBD1 matching 9 bases. The CDR3 extends over 17 amino acids. Germline CDR1 reads MGHRA; CDR2 reads YSYEKL. J lost 5 bases, V lost 1 base, and 9 bases had no gene match. The CDR3 DNA reads TGCGCCAGCAGCCAAGTCCCCTCGACAGGGGGATATCAGCCCCAGCATTTT. Translation gives CASSQVPSTGGYQPQHF.

The rearrangement links TRBV6-1 to TRBJ1-4, with a tentative D call TRBD1 (6 bases). CDR3 length equals 15 residues. Germline V gene lookup returns CDR1 MNHNS and CDR2 SASEGT. V shed 3 bases and J shed 4 bases, with 12 bases lying between them. CDR3 in amino acids: CASSDTGTLNEKLFF. CDR3 nucleotides: TGTGCCAGCAGTGATACAGGGACCCTTAATGAAAAACTGTTTTTT.

The rearrangement links TRBV7-9 to TRBJ1-1, with TRBD1 as a possible D gene (6 bases). CDR3 length equals 15 residues. Germline assignment: CDR1 SEHNR and CDR2 FQNEAQ (reference sequence). V lost 5 bases to trimming and J lost 7 bases, with 20 bases between them. CDR3 loop: CASSLRPHTGIEAFF. The CDR3 bases are TGTGCCAGCAGCCTACGACCCCATACAGGGATTGAAGCTTTCTTT. Together with reference TRBV7-9 and TRBJ1-1, the CDR3 gives the full variable domain: DTGVSQNPRHKITKRGQNVTFRCDPISEHNRLYWYRQTLGQGPEFLTYFQNEAQLEKSRLLSDRFSAERPKGSFSTLEIQRTEQGDSAMYLCASSLRPHTGIEAFFGQGTRLTVV.

This sequence joins TRBV4-3 and TRBJ1-2, with 8 bases that match TRBD1. The germline CDR1 and CDR2 sequences are LGHNA and YSLEER. The CDR3 spans 15 residues. The V segment lost 1 base and the J segment 5 bases; nucleotides outside the gene matches: 6. The CDR3 is CASSQADRDLYGYTF. The CDR3 DNA follows: TGCGCCAGCAGCCAAGCGGACAGGGACCTTTATGGCTACACCTTC.

The rearrangement uses TRBV10-1 and TRBJ2-1, with 12 bases identical to TRBD2. Germline V lookup: CDR1 WNHNN, CDR2 SYGVQD (reference sequence). V trimming: 5 bases; J trimming: 5 bases; junction bases outside the gene matches: 7. The CDR3 extends over 16 amino acids. The CDR3, as DNA: TGCGCCAGCAGTTTGCAGACTAGCGGGGGTAACAATGAGCAGTTCTTC. As protein: CASSLQTSGGNNEQFF.

The rearrangement joins TRBV7-3 to TRBJ2-3, with TRBD2 identical over 7 bases. The germline V gene encodes CDR1 SGHTA and CDR2 FQGTGA. V lost 2 bases, J lost 1 base, and 3 bases stayed unmatched. This CDR3 comprises 15 residues. Written as DNA, the CDR3 is TGTGCCAGCAGCTTAGCGGGAGAGCGCACAGATACGCAGTATTTT. Amino acid sequence: CASSLAGERTDTQYF.

The genes are TRBV7-2 and TRBJ2-7; D possibly corresponds to TRBD1 (6 bases). The ends were cut back, 5 bases at V and 0 bases at J, with 14 bases in the middle. Germline V gene sequence: CDR1 SGHTA, CDR2 FQGNSA. This CDR3 comprises 15 residues. The CDR3 nucleotides are TGTGCCAGCAGCGACTCAGGGGCCCGCTCCTACGAGCAGTACTTC. This translates into CASSDSGARSYEQYF. Looking up the rest from reference TRBV7-2 and TRBJ2-7 gives the full variable domain: GAGVSQSPSNKVTEKGKDVELRCDPISGHTALYWYRQSLGQGLEFLIYFQGNSAPDKSGLPSDRFSAERTGGSVSTLTIQRTQQEDSAVYLCASSDSGARSYEQYFGPGTRLTVT.